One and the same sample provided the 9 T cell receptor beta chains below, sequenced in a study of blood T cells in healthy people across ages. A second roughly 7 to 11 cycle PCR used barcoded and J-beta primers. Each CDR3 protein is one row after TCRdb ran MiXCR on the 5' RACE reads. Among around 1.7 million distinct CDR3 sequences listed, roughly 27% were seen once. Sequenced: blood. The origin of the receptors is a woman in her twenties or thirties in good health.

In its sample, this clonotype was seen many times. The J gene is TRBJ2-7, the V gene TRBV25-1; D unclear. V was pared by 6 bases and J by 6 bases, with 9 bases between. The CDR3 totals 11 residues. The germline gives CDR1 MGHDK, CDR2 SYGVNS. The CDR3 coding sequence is TGTGCCAGCAGGGTAGGCCTCGAGCAGTACTTC. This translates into CASRVGLEQYF.

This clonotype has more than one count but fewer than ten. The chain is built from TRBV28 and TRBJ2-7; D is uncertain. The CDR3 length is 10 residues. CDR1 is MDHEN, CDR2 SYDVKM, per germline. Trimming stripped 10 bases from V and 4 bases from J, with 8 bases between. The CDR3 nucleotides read TGTGCCACGGAGTTGTACGAGCAGTACTTC. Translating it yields CATELYEQYF.

CDR3: CASSLRGGTSEQYF. For the CDR3, the DNA is TGTGCCAGCAGCTTAAGAGGGGGAACCTCCGAGCAGTACTTC. V gene TRBV7-2 combines with J gene TRBJ2-7, with D tentatively TRBD1 (6 bases). Germline loops: CDR1 SGHTA, CDR2 FQGNSA. The CDR3 runs 14 residues. V was cut by 2 bases and J by 6 bases, with 14 bases left in between.

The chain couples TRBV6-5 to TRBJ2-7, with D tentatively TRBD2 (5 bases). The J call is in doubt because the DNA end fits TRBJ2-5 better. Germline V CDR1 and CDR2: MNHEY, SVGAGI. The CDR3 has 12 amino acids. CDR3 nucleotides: TGTGCCAGCAGTTACCCGGCGGGGACCCAGTACTTC. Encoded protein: CASSYPAGTQYF.

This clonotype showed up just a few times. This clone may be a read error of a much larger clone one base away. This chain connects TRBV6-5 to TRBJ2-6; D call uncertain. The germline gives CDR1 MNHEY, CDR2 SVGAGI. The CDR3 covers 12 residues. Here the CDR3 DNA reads TGTGCCAGCAGTTCCCGTTACCGGGTCCGGACTTTC. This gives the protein CASSSRYRVRTF.

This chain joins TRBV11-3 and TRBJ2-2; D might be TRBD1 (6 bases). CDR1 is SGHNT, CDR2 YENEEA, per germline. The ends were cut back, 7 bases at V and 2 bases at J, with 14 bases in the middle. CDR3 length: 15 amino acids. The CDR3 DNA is TGTGCCAGCAAAGGAGGACAGATTAACACCGGGGAGCTGTTTTTT. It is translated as CASKGGQINTGELFF.

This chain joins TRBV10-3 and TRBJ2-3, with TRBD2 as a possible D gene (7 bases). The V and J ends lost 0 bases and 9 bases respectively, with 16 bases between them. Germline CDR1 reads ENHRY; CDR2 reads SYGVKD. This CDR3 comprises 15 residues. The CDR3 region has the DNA TGTGCCATCAGTGAGTCGATGGACGGCGGGGGCACGCAGTATTTT. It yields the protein CAISESMDGGGTQYF.

The CDR3 DNA follows: TGTGCCAGCAGCGGCACCGAGGGGGCCAACGTCCTGACTTTC. This gives the protein CASSGTEGANVLTF. V is TRBV7-6 and J is TRBJ2-6; D gene unclear. Per the germline V gene, CDR1 is SGHVS and CDR2 is FNYEAQ. The CDR3 runs 14 residues. Trimming pared 5 bases from V and 4 bases from J, leaving 9 bases between.

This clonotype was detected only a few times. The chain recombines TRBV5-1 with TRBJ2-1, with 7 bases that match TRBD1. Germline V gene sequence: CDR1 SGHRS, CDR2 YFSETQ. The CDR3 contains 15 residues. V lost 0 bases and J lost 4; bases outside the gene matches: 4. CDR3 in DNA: TGCGCCAGCAGCTTGGAGGGGGCGCAATACAATGAGCAGTTCTTC. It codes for CASSLEGAQYNEQFF.